This TCR beta chain came from a study of radiotherapy plus CTLA-4 blockade in lung cancer (dated by TCRdb to the late 2010s). With regard to the full study: Objective responses occurred in approximately 17% of enrolled patients, and 30% to 40% achieved disease control. Here is what the overall study found, with its caveats: The strongest predictors of response, as reported, were early dynamic changes in blood T cell clones along with a rise in serum interferon-beta after radiation. After treatment with radiotherapy and ipilimumab, TCR clones that originated in tumors expanded in peripheral blood.

The V and J ends are trimmed by 0 bases and 7 bases, leaving 6 bases between them. The CDR3 runs 13 amino acids, cysteine and phenylalanine included. Only the CDR3 DNA is retained, 39 bases long and in frame from the first base. The CDR1 and CDR2 encoded by the germline V gene (reference sequence) are LNHNV and YYDKDF. In this study, focal radiation therapy paired with CTLA-4 blockade (ipilimumab) was tested in patients who had chemo-refractory metastatic non-small-cell lung cancer. The library was obtained by the immunoSEQ multiplex PCR assay. TCRdb obtained this table from immuneACCESS and retained in-frame rearrangements with V and J assigned. These tables miss some clones; where compared with another copy, unresolved V genes account for less than half of the shortfall, and the remainder is unexplained. The table for this sample lists around 45,000 clones; around 70% of them were counted only once. Together, the top ten hold roughly a quarter of the sample.

A note on this clone: There is no known antigen for this receptor. Base qualities are missing; no much larger clone stands one base away.

Specimen: peripheral blood, collected from a patient treated with radiotherapy plus ipilimumab. The rearranged segments are TRBV15 and TRBJ1-4; confidence is insufficient to name the D gene. The origin of this receptor is a human donor with non-small cell lung cancer who had a partial response to radiotherapy plus ipilimumab. The CDR3 protein is CATSRDSSEKLFF. In nucleotide form, the sequence is TGTGCCACCAGCAGAGATTCGTCTGAAAAACTGTTTTTT.